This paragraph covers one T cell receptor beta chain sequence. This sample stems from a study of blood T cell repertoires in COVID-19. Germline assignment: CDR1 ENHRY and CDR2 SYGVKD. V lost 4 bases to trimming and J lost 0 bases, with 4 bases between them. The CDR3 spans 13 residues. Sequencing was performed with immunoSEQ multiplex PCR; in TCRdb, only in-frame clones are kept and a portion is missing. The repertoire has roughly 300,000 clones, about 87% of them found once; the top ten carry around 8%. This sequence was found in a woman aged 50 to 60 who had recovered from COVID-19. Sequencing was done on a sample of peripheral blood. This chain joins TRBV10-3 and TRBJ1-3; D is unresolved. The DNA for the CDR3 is TGTGCCATCAGTGGAGCCTCTGGAAACACCATATATTTT. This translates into CAISGASGNTIYF.